The source of this TCR beta chain is a study of T cells in Graves' hyperthyroidism and ophthalmopathy (dated by TCRdb to between 2018 and 2021). Regarding the complete study: Peripheral blood was sampled at the time of initial diagnosis, prior to any treatment. The approximately 100 discovery patients were randomly split 7:3 into training and test sets. The paper describes TCR Vbeta CDR3 sequencing of about 140 peripheral blood samples, made up of about 41 ophthalmopathy patients, around 73 hyperthyroidism patients and some 17 progressor patients. In about 6 Graves' hyperthyroidism patients, the study also compared T-cell repertoires from thyroid tissue with T-cell repertoires from blood. TCR V-J signatures able to tell the groups apart were searched for in a discovery cohort of about a hundred patients, of whom more than 40 had Graves' ophthalmopathy and roughly 58 had stable Graves' hyperthyroidism. Prospective prediction of ophthalmopathy was tested in an independent validation cohort of 18 hyperthyroidism patients and around 16 patients who later progressed to ophthalmopathy. After blood sampling, hyperthyroidism patients were treated with methimazole at a starting dose of 30 mg daily, and ophthalmopathy patients were treated with high-dose intravenous methylprednisolone.

From the germline V gene, CDR1 is SNHLY and CDR2 is FYNNEI. Its CDR3 holds 14 amino acids, cysteine through phenylalanine. Just CDR3 DNA is preserved here, 42 bases in frame from base 1. V drops 4 bases and J drops 2 bases, leaving 9 bases in between. Findings and caveats that apply to the study as a whole: In cross-validation, a model built on a 13 V-J signature told ophthalmopathy apart from stable hyperthyroidism with 87.88% sensitivity and around 84% specificity, and in testing the same model reached 80%/75%. In validation, progression to ophthalmopathy was predicted by the model with 55% to 71% sensitivity and 72.22% specificity, a median of roughly six months before onset. No statistical method was used to set the sample size in advance, and investigators knew the group allocation. Most expanded thyroid clonotypes (frequency above 0.001) were also found in blood, which suggests that blood repertoires may mirror thyroid immune responses.

The TCR beta CDR3 regions were amplified from RNA transcripts. The TCR CDR3 was subjected to a first round of RT-PCR using the HTBI primer set and the Qiagen OneStep RT-PCR kit. A second multiplex PCR round built the libraries, followed by size selection and purification. Sequencing of the libraries was done on an Illumina HiSeq2000 using paired-end 100 bp reads. The authors' analysis ran thus. SOAPnuke was used to process the raw data, removing reads that contained adapters or uncalled bases, had a mean Phred below 15, or lacked an exact match to the constant primer or identifier. COPE v1.2.5 was used to merge the high-quality paired reads, and each unique nucleotide sequence was defined as a clonotype. Clonotypes were aligned to IMGT TRBV, TRBD and TRBJ reference segments using MiTCR v1.1. The analysis was restricted to V-J combinations with a frequency above 0.0001, which together covered approximately 99% of the repertoires. A TCS score was defined as the ratio of F50 (clonal expansion) to E x V (chaos), with BLOSUM62-based TCRdist applied between CDR3 peptides within each V-J. Welch's t-statistics and random forest reduced roughly 540 V-J features to 10 to 15, which were used in a naive Bayes classifier (R e1071). TCRdb reran the public reads through fastp at Q25 and MiXCR, keeping productive beta chains. One record per CDR3 amino acid sequence lists the most common genes and DNA. Clone size and V and J calls follow TCRdb, not the original study. The sample profile shows 600,000 to 750,000 distinct CDR3 sequences; around 16% of them were found once. The top ten clones comprise 15% to 17% of the sample.

Graves' hyperthyroidism was defined as stable when no progression to ophthalmopathy occurred over 18 months of follow-up. Hyperthyroidism patients were aged 18 to 65 years and newly diagnosed, with disease duration of less than 2 months. Any patient with an uncontrolled infection, another autoimmune disease, pregnancy or lactation was excluded. Clinical symptoms, serum thyroxine and TRAb, thyroid ultrasound, and orbital computed tomography formed the basis for the diagnoses. PBMCs were isolated from roughly 10 ml of fresh peripheral blood by Ficoll-Paque density gradient centrifugation. Total RNA was extracted with Trizol reagent, and quality was checked on an Agilent 2100 Bioanalyzer. This clonotype was seen ten or more times. Which antigen it targets is not known. No base quality information exists; no much larger clone differs at one position.

Sequencing input: blood. The TCR sequence derives from a man in his forties or fifties with Graves' hyperthyroidism. The chain couples TRBV2 to TRBJ1-5; the D segment cannot be called with confidence. This receptor has the CDR3 CASSAQEGNQPQHF. In nucleotide form, the sequence is TGTGCCAGCAGTGCTCAGGAAGGCAATCAGCCCCAGCATTTT.